This T cell receptor (beta chain) comes out of a study of blood T cells in healthy people across ages. The table lists this clonotype with many counts. For the second PCR, which ran for about 6 to 11 cycles, a sample-barcoded 5' primer and a J-beta primer mix were used. MiXCR, applied by TCRdb to the 5' RACE reads, yields one record per CDR3 protein. The profile shows hundreds of thousands of distinct CDR3 sequences, 29% of them singletons. Between the trimmed V and J ends, which lost 6 bases and 6 bases, there was a span of 13 bases. The germline V gene encodes CDR1 SGHTA and CDR2 FQGNSA. This CDR3 is built from 13 residues.

Sequencing used blood. The sequence was collected from a woman older than 75 in good health. The rearrangement joins TRBV7-2 to TRBJ2-3, with D perhaps matching TRBD1 (5 bases). The CDR3 loop is CASRIDSTDTQYF. CDR3 sequence (DNA): TGTGCCAGCAGAATTGACAGTACGGATACGCAGTATTTT. The whole variable domain, filled in from reference TRBV7-2 and TRBJ2-3, reads GAGVSQSPSNKVTEKGKDVELRCDPISGHTALYWYRQSLGQGLEFLIYFQGNSAPDKSGLPSDRFSAERTGGSVSTLTIQRTQQEDSAVYLCASRIDSTDTQYFGPGTRLTVL.